A single sample is the source of the 24 T cell receptor beta chains below, sequenced in a study of blood T cell repertoires in COVID-19. Sequenced by immunoSEQ multiplex PCR; TCRdb stores in-frame clones only, minus some. The top ten clones hold around 0.83% of a sample with under 300,000 clones, over 90% of them seen once. The specimen was peripheral blood. These receptors all come from a man younger than 40 with COVID-19, enrolled during active disease.

Turning to this clone: Additional DNA sequences in this sample encode the identical CDR3. The chain is built from TRBV19 and TRBJ2-1; tentative D call: TRBD2 (5 bases). Per the germline V gene, CDR1 is LNHDA and CDR2 is SQIVND (reference sequence). V was cut by 5 bases and J by 4 bases, with 9 bases left in between. The CDR3 has 13 amino acids. The CDR3 DNA is TGTGCCAGTAGTCCACGAGGGTACAATGAGCAGTTCTTC. It translates to CASSPRGYNEQFF.

The rearrangement joins TRBV11-2 to TRBJ1-5; D is ambiguous. There are 15 residues in the CDR3. Germline CDR1 reads SGHAT; CDR2 reads FQNNGV. V lost 3 bases, J lost 3 bases, and 12 bases lay in between. The CDR3 here is CASSFRGGVNQPQHF. In DNA form, the CDR3 reads TGTGCCAGCAGCTTCCGCGGCGGGGTCAATCAGCCCCAGCATTTT.

This clone was recorded a few times. CDR3 DNA sequence: TGTGCCAGCGGGGTAGCGGGGGGAACCCCCTACGAGCAGTACTTC. Its translation is CASGVAGGTPYEQYF. This sequence joins TRBV2 and TRBJ2-7; 10 nucleotides align to TRBD2. Germline V lookup: CDR1 SNHLY, CDR2 FYNNEI. V lost 8 bases, J lost 2 bases, and 9 bases stayed unmatched. The CDR3 is 15 residues long.

The sample holds one count of this clone. This chain connects TRBV11-2 to TRBJ1-1; D gene uncertain. CDR1 SGHAT and CDR2 FQNNGV come from the germline V gene. The CDR3 spans 13 residues. V lost 0 bases and J lost 1, with 3 bases in between. The DNA for the CDR3 is TGTGCCAGCAGCTTAGACAAGAACACTGAAGCTTTCTTT. Translated: CASSLDKNTEAFF.

The gene calls are TRBV3-1 (or the pseudogene TRBV3-2) and TRBJ1-5; D not certain. V lost 3 bases and J 2 bases, leaving 17 bases between the germline ends. CDR3 size: 17 residues. Germline-derived CDR1 and CDR2 are LGHDT and YNNKEL (reference sequence). The CDR3 reads CASSQEVVMSGNQPQHF. The CDR3 region has the DNA TGTGCCAGCAGCCAGGAGGTTGTGATGTCGGGCAATCAGCCCCAGCATTTT.

The rearrangement uses TRBV7-9 and TRBJ1-2, with D hard to call. V lost 5 bases, J lost 7 bases, and 20 bases lay in between. The V gene's germline CDR1 is SEHNR and CDR2 FQNEAQ (reference sequence). This CDR3 has 15 amino acids. The CDR3 sequence is CASSPPAEGKIGYTF. CDR3 coding DNA: TGTGCCAGCAGCCCCCCGGCTGAGGGTAAGATTGGCTACACCTTC.

This chain links TRBV6-5 with TRBJ1-2; TRBD1 agrees at 7 bases. Germline values: CDR1 MNHEY, CDR2 SVGAGI. V trimming: 8 bases; J trimming: 4 bases; junction bases outside the gene matches: 10. The length of the CDR3 is 14 residues. This chain's CDR3 is CASGAGTAFYGYTF. CDR3 DNA sequence: TGTGCCAGCGGGGCCGGGACAGCATTCTATGGCTACACCTTC.

The chain has TRBV30 and TRBJ2-7, with TRBD1 matching 7 bases. Losses at the gene ends were 1 base for V and 5 bases for J; bases not matched to a gene: 17. The germline CDR1 and CDR2 sequences are GTSNPN and SVGIG (reference sequence). The CDR3 spans 17 residues. CDR3 DNA: TGTGCCTGGAGTGATCCCGTGCCGACAGGGAGTCGGCACGAGCAGTACTTC. Its protein product is CAWSDPVPTGSRHEQYF.

The genes are TRBV7-9 and TRBJ1-4, with unresolved D. The CDR3 runs 14 residues. The V and J ends lost 1 base and 8 bases respectively, with 11 bases between them. Germline loops: CDR1 SEHNR, CDR2 FQNEAQ (reference sequence). CDR3 DNA: TGTGCCAGCAGCTTAGATTCGGCAGGCGAAAAACTGTTTTTT. Translating gives CASSLDSAGEKLFF. Variable domain in full (rest from reference TRBV7-9 and TRBJ1-4): DTGVSQNPRHKITKRGQNVTFRCDPISEHNRLYWYRQTLGQGPEFLTYFQNEAQLEKSRLLSDRFSAERPKGSFSTLEIQRTEQGDSAMYLCASSLDSAGEKLFFGSGTQLSVL.

This clone came up once. The V gene is TRBV5-1, the J gene TRBJ2-5; TRBD2 agrees at 12 bases. In germline, CDR1 is SGHRS, CDR2 YFSETQ. The V and J ends lost 6 bases and 5 bases, in that order; junction bases with no gene match: 2. This CDR3 is built from 13 residues. The CDR3, as DNA: TGCGCCAGCACTAGCGGGGGGGCTGAGACCCAGTACTTC. Amino acid sequence: CASTSGGAETQYF. Using reference TRBV5-1 and TRBJ2-5 for the parts outside the CDR3, the full variable domain is KAGVTQTPRYLIKTRGQQVTLSCSPISGHRSVSWYQQTPGQGLQFLFEYFSETQRNKGNFPGRFSGRQFSNSRSEMNVSTLELGDSALYLCASTSGGAETQYFGPGTRLLVL.

This clone occurred a few times. The V gene is TRBV12-3 or TRBV12-4, the J gene TRBJ2-5; D is undetermined. This CDR3 has 12 amino acids. Trimming took 7 bases from V and 1 from J, leaving 7 bases between them. The CDR3 is CASTYSQETQYF. CDR3 sequence (DNA): TGTGCCAGCACCTACTCCCAAGAGACCCAGTACTTC.

This chain links TRBV24-1 with TRBJ2-1; 9 bases match TRBD1. Germline CDR1 KGHDR, CDR2 SFDVKD. The CDR3 is made up of 19 amino acids. V was clipped by 4 bases and J by 0 bases; unmatched bases: 12. The chain's CDR3 is CATSDAPGTGMSSYNEQFF. CDR3 sequence (DNA): TGTGCCACCAGTGACGCTCCCGGGACAGGGATGAGCTCCTACAATGAGCAGTTCTTC.

The CDR3 sequence is CASSLVAGGRQETQYF. CDR3 DNA: TGTGCCAGCAGCTTGGTAGCGGGGGGGCGGCAAGAGACCCAGTACTTC. V and J are TRBV11-2 and TRBJ2-5; TRBD2 matches 11 bases. The ends lost 3 bases at V and 2 bases at J; junction bases unmatched: 5. CDR1 and CDR2 (germline): SGHAT, FQNNGV. The CDR3 length is 16 residues. The full variable domain, its missing parts supplied by reference TRBV11-2 and TRBJ2-5, is EAGVAQSPRYKIIEKRQSVAFWCNPISGHATLYWYQQILGQGPKLLIQFQNNGVVDDSQLPKDRFSAERLKGVDSTLKIQPAKLEDSAVYLCASSLVAGGRQETQYFGPGTRLLVL.

This chain links TRBV3-1 (or the pseudogene TRBV3-2) with TRBJ1-2; 7 nucleotides align to TRBD1. V was clipped by 4 bases and J by 6 bases; unmatched bases: 11. The CDR3 contains 15 residues. Per germline, CDR1 LGHDT and CDR2 YNNKEL (reference sequence). The CDR3, as DNA: TGTGCCAGCAGCCCTCGGACAGGCCCGACGGATGGCTACACCTTC. Its protein product is CASSPRTGPTDGYTF.

The chain combines TRBV7-9 with TRBJ2-1; 13 positions match TRBD2. Germline values: CDR1 SEHNR, CDR2 FQNEAQ (reference sequence). V trimming: 2 bases; J trimming: 7 bases; junction bases outside the gene matches: 2. The CDR3 spans 15 residues. The CDR3 here is CASSLMTSGGNEQFF. CDR3 nucleotide sequence: TGTGCCAGCAGCTTAATGACTAGCGGGGGGAATGAGCAGTTCTTC.

As regards this clone: The same CDR3 can be traced to other DNA sequences in this sample. This rearrangement joins TRBV7-2 to TRBJ2-7; 7 nucleotides match TRBD1. The CDR3 consists of 13 residues. Germline-derived CDR1 and CDR2 are SGHTA and FQGNSA. Trimming took 5 bases from V and 4 from J; bases not matched to a gene: 5. CDR3 DNA sequence: TGTGCCAGCAGCCGAGGGGGCGGTTACGAGCAGTACTTC. As protein: CASSRGGGYEQYF.

This clone was counted once. The rearrangement uses TRBV5-4 and TRBJ1-2; TRBD1 aligns across 7 bases. The CDR3 sequence is 14 residues long. Germline-derived CDR1 and CDR2 are SGHNT and YYREEE (reference sequence). The ends lost 1 base at V and 8 bases at J; junction bases unmatched: 8. As DNA, the CDR3 is TGTGCCAGCAGCTTGCCGTTCAGGGGGGAGGGCTACACCTTC. Protein: CASSLPFRGEGYTF. The complete variable domain, with remaining parts taken from reference TRBV5-4 and TRBJ1-2, reads ETGVTQSPTHLIKTRGQQVTLRCSSQSGHNTVSWYQQALGQGPQFIFQYYREEENGRGNFPPRFSGLQFPNYSSELNVNALELDDSALYLCASSLPFRGEGYTFGSGTRLTVV.

CDR3 in DNA: TGTGCCAGCAGCGTAGGGGCTCTCCGGACTCAAGAGACCCAGTACTTC. As protein: CASSVGALRTQETQYF. This chain joins TRBV9 and TRBJ2-5; the D gene is possibly TRBD2 (5 bases). Trimming shortened V by 0 bases and J by 2 bases, and 14 bases separated the two germline ends. This CDR3 is built from 16 residues. The germline V gene encodes CDR1 SGDLS and CDR2 YYNGEE.

This chain joins TRBV29-1 and TRBJ1-6; 7 positions agree with TRBD1. Germline lookup yields CDR1 SQVTM and CDR2 ANQGSEA. After removal of 5 bases from V and 7 bases from J, the junction contained 5 bases not matched to a gene. The CDR3 sequence is 13 residues long. This CDR3 reads CSVRGTENSPLHF. CDR3 DNA sequence: TGCAGCGTTAGGGGGACAGAAAATTCACCCCTCCACTTT.

The chain combines TRBV3-1 (or the pseudogene TRBV3-2) with TRBJ2-3, with 7 bases identical to TRBD2. The CDR3 totals 16 residues. Trimming cost V 0 bases and J 2 bases; bases outside gene matches: 5. Germline CDR1 LGHDT, CDR2 YNNKEL (reference sequence). DNA for the CDR3: TGTGCCAGCAGCCAAGAGGGGCGGGGGTTCACAGATACGCAGTATTTT. This translates into CASSQEGRGFTDTQYF.

V and J are TRBV4-2 and TRBJ2-5; no firm D call. There are 14 residues in the CDR3. The V gene's germline CDR1 is LGHNA and CDR2 YNFKEQ. V lost 0 bases to trimming and J lost 2 bases, with 7 bases between them. The CDR3 bases are TGTGCCAGCAGCCAAGAAGAGCTACAAGAGACCCAGTACTTC. Translated: CASSQEELQETQYF.

The chain recombines TRBV12-3 or TRBV12-4 with TRBJ1-1; D may be TRBD1 (5 bases). The V gene lost 5 bases and the J gene lost 1 base, with 8 bases spanning the gap. The CDR3 sequence is 13 residues long. DNA for the CDR3: TGTGCCAGCAGTGCAGGGTCGAACACTGAAGCTTTCTTT. Encoded protein: CASSAGSNTEAFF.

This chain connects TRBV9 to TRBJ2-1, with 9 bases that match TRBD1. The germline V gene encodes CDR1 SGDLS and CDR2 YYNGEE. The CDR3 is made up of 14 amino acids. V lost 3 bases and J lost 6; bases outside the gene matches: 4. The chain's CDR3 is CASSADRGFNEQFF. DNA of the CDR3: TGTGCCAGCAGCGCGGACAGGGGATTCAATGAGCAGTTCTTC.

The chain has TRBV4-2 and TRBJ1-1, with 7 bases that match TRBD1. Losses at the gene ends were 0 bases for V and 5 bases for J; bases not matched to a gene: 6. CDR3 length: 15 amino acids. CDR1 is LGHNA, CDR2 YNFKEQ, per germline. CDR3 loop: CASSQETTGRTEAFF. The CDR3 DNA sequence: TGTGCCAGCAGCCAAGAAACGACAGGGAGAACTGAAGCTTTCTTT.